This T cell receptor (beta chain) was observed in a study of cytomegalovirus exposure and HLA in healthy donors (dated by TCRdb to the late 2010s). About the study as a whole: According to a later analysis, the 120 or so validation repertoires were produced on the same platform as the 700 or so repertoires of the first cohort. The aim of the study was to test whether cataloging public T cell receptors could identify signatures of past pathogen exposure. In addition to the first cohort of roughly 670 subjects, a separate validation cohort of 130 or so different subjects was used. High-throughput TCR immunosequencing, statistical association of individual TCRs with disease status, and machine learning were combined to predict cytomegalovirus infection status.

The donors belonged to the validation cohort of over a hundred subjects, which was separate from the approximately 680-subject first cohort. Concerning this clone: Its recognized antigen is unknown. No much larger clone is present one base from it, and per-base qualities are unavailable.

The library was generated by the immunoSEQ multiplex PCR assay. The study's processing was this. A statistical classification framework was built to diagnose cytomegalovirus status from the catalog of TCR beta chain sequences. In its TCRdb copy, this immuneACCESS table keeps in-frame sequences only and misses some clones. Where compared with another copy, unresolved V genes explain less than half of these, and the others have no known cause. V and J calls and clone size are those listed in that table; D and trimming were worked out from the DNA. The table for this sample lists 150,000 to 200,000 clones; approximately 86% of them were counted only once. The top ten clones comprise 2% to 2.5% of the sample. The junction shows trimming of 5 bases on V and 0 bases on J, and the gene matches do not reach 3 bases of it. CDR3 length: 14 amino acids, cysteine to phenylalanine. Here the CDR3 DNA is all that survives: 42 bases in frame from base 1. The germline V gene provides CDR1 MNHEY and CDR2 SVGAGI.

The study at large found these results: A few of the identified cytomegalovirus-associated TCR beta chains were confirmed in vitro to be specific for cytomegalovirus antigens. The authors suggested that the approach could potentially be extended to other disease states and immunological phenotypes. Across donors, most TCR sequences were observed very rarely, whereas some public TCRs were present in many individuals. A later analysis found that TCRs clustered in the first cohort also tended to co-occur in the roughly 120 validation repertoires, with approximately 94% of cluster scores above 0. In both the original and validation cohorts, the classifier was reported to diagnose cytomegalovirus status with high specificity and sensitivity. The study gave a list of 150 to 200 TCR beta chains associated with cytomegalovirus. All 120 or so repertoires were used to score co-occurrence in the validation cohort in a later analysis, because that analysis had no HLA typing for the cohort.

The chain is assembled from TRBV6-5 and TRBJ2-7; 8 central nucleotides agree with TRBD2. This clonotype was sampled from a young woman in good health and CMV-seronegative. The specimen sequenced was PBMCs. At the DNA level, the sequence is TGTGCCAGCAGTCCCAGCGGGAGCTCCTACGAGCAGTACTTC. This gives the protein CASSPSGSSYEQYF.